This passage covers 8 T cell receptor beta chains from one sample sequenced in a study of T cell responses to AZD1222 COVID-19 vaccine. The assay was immunoSEQ multiplex PCR, and TCRdb's table has in-frame clones only and misses some. The sample records more than 75,000 clones, about 90% being singletons. Sequencing was performed on peripheral blood, taken 28 days after the second AZD1222 dose. The receptors were sampled from an adult who received the AZD1222 COVID-19 vaccine.

This sequence joins TRBV7-2 and TRBJ2-7, with 7 nucleotides matching TRBD2. Germline V gene data show CDR1 as SGHTA and CDR2 as FQGNSA. The junction had 11 bases not matched to a gene; V was cut back by 5 bases and J by 7 bases. There are 14 residues in the CDR3. The CDR3 sequence: CASSLQRGPFEQYF. CDR3 bases: TGTGCCAGCAGCCTACAGCGGGGCCCTTTTGAGCAGTACTTC.

The V and J genes are TRBV7-2 and TRBJ2-1, with TRBD1 identical over 9 bases. This CDR3 is built from 15 residues. Losses at the gene ends were 1 base for V and 7 bases for J; bases not matched to a gene: 5. Germline V gene sequence: CDR1 SGHTA, CDR2 FQGNSA. The DNA of the CDR3 is TGTGCCAGCAGCTTAGGGGGACAGGGTAGGAATGAGCAGTTCTTC. Protein: CASSLGGQGRNEQFF.

The chain couples TRBV27 to TRBJ1-2; D unresolved. The CDR3 consists of 15 residues. V was clipped by 6 bases and J by 4 bases, with 18 bases between them. Germline values: CDR1 MNHEY, CDR2 SMNVEV (reference sequence). The CDR3 coding sequence is TGTGCCAGCAGCTTTAATACGGGGTCAGGCTATGGCTACACCTTC. It yields the protein CASSFNTGSGYGYTF.

This clone was seen only once. The J gene is TRBJ1-2, the V gene TRBV19; D is possibly TRBD1 (6 bases). The CDR3 runs 14 residues. Per the germline V gene, CDR1 is LNHDA and CDR2 is SQIVND (reference sequence). The ends were cut back, 3 bases at V and 7 bases at J, with 15 bases in the middle. The CDR3 DNA reads as TGTGCCAGTAGTATTCCAGCAGGGGCTATTGGCTACACCTTC. Its translation is CASSIPAGAIGYTF.

The chain couples TRBV5-6 to TRBJ1-1, with 9 bases lining up with TRBD1. CDR3 length: 15 residues. In germline, CDR1 is SGHDT, CDR2 YYEEEE. Trimming removed 0 bases from V and 5 bases from J; junction bases left unmatched: 5. CDR3 in amino acids: CASSLGDRVRTEAFF. The CDR3 DNA reads TGTGCCAGCAGCTTGGGGGACAGGGTCAGAACTGAAGCTTTCTTT.

The chain joins TRBV27 to TRBJ2-7; D might be TRBD1 (5 bases). This CDR3 is 13 amino acids long. Trimming took 4 bases from V and 5 from J, leaving 12 bases between them. Looked up from germline, CDR1 is MNHEY and CDR2 is SMNVEV (reference sequence). CDR3 protein: CASSYRTTHEQYF. The CDR3 DNA reads TGTGCCAGCAGTTACCGGACAACCCACGAGCAGTACTTC.

The chain has TRBV5-8 and TRBJ2-1; possible D gene TRBD2, 6 bases. The germline gives CDR1 SGHTS, CDR2 YDEGEE. The CDR3 length is 14 residues. Trimming removed 9 bases from V and 0 bases from J, with 13 bases in between. DNA of the CDR3: TGTGCCATACGATACGGGAGCTCCTACAATGAGCAGTTCTTC. Its protein product is CAIRYGSSYNEQFF.

This rearrangement joins TRBV29-1 to TRBJ2-5, with 9 bases fitting TRBD1. The germline V gene has CDR1 SQVTM and CDR2 ANQGSEA. The CDR3 contains 15 residues. V lost 6 bases, J lost 4 bases, and 12 bases stayed unmatched. Written as DNA, the CDR3 is TGCAGCGTGGAGGACAGGGGAATAGGAGGAGAGACCCAGTACTTC. This gives the protein CSVEDRGIGGETQYF.